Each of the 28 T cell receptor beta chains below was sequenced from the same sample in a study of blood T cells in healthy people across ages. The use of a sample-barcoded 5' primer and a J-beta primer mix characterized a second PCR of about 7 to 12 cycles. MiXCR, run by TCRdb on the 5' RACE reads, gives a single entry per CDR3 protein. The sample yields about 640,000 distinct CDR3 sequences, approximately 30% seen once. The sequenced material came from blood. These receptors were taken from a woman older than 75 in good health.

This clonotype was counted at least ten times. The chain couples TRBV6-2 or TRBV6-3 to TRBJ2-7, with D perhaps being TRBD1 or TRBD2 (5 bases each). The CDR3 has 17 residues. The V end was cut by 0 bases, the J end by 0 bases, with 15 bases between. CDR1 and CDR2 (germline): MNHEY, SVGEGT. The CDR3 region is CASSYSVAGSYSYEQYF. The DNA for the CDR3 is TGTGCCAGCAGTTACTCGGTGGCAGGGAGCTACTCCTACGAGCAGTACTTC.

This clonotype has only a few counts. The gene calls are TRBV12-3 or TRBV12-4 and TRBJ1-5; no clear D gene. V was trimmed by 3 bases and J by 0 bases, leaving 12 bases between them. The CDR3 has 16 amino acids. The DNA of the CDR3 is TGTGCCAGCAGTTTGGGAGGCAAGTATAGCAATCAGCCCCAGCATTTT. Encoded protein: CASSLGGKYSNQPQHF.

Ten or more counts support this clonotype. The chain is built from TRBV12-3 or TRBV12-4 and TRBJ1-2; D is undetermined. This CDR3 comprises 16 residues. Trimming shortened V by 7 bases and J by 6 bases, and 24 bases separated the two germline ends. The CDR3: CASTPRAGMGANGYTF. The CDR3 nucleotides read TGTGCCAGCACCCCTCGGGCCGGGATGGGAGCCAATGGCTACACCTTC.

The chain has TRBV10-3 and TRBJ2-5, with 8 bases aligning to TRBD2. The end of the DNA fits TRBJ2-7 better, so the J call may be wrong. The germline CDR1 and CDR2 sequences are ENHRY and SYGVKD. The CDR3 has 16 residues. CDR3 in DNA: TGTGCCATCTTCCCCACGGGAGGGGCCCATACCTACGAGCAGTACTTC. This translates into CAIFPTGGAHTYEQYF.

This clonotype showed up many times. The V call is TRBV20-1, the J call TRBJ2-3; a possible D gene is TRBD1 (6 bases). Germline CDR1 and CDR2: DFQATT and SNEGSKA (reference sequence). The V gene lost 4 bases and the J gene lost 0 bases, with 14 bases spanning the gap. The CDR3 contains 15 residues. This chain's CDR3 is CSAIRQATSTDTQYF. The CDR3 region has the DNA TGCAGTGCTATTCGACAGGCTACTAGCACAGATACGCAGTATTTT.

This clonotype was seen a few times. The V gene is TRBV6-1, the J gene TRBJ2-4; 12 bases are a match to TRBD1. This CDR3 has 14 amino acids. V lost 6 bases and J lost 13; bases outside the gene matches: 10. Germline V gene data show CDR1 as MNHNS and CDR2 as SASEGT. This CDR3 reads CASRGQGANNEQYF. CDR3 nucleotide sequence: TGTGCCAGCAGGGGACAGGGGGCGAACAATGAGCAGTACTTC.

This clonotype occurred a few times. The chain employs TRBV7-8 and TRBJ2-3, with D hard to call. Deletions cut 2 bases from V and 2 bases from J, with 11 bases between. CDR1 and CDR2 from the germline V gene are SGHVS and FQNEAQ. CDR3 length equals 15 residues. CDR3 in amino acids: CASSLQEFPTDTQYF. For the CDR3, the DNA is TGTGCCAGCAGCTTACAGGAATTTCCCACAGATACGCAGTATTTT.

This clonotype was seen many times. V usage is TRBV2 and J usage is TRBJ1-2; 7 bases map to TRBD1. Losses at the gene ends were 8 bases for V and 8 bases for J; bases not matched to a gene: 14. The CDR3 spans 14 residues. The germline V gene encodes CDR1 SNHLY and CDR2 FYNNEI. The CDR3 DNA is TGTGCCAGCGGTCCGGGACAGCCTACGGAAGGCTACACCTTC. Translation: CASGPGQPTEGYTF. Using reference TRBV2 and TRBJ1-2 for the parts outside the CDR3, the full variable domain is EPEVTQTPSHQVTQMGQEVILRCVPISNHLYFYWYRQILGQKVEFLVSFYNNEISEKSEIFDDQFSVERPDGSNFTLKIRSTKLEDSAMYFCASGPGQPTEGYTFGSGTRLTVV.

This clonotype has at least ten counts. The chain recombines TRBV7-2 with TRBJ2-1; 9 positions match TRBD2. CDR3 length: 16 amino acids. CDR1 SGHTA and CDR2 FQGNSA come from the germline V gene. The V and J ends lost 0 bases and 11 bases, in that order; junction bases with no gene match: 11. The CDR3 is CASSLALGLATNKQFF. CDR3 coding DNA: TGTGCCAGCAGCTTAGCTTTGGGACTAGCAACGAATAAGCAGTTCTTC. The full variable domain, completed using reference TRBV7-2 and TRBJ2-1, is GAGVSQSPSNKVTEKGKDVELRCDPISGHTALYWYRQSLGQGLEFLIYFQGNSAPDKSGLPSDRFSAERTGGSVSTLTIQRTQQEDSAVYLCASSLALGLATNKQFFGPGTRLTVL.

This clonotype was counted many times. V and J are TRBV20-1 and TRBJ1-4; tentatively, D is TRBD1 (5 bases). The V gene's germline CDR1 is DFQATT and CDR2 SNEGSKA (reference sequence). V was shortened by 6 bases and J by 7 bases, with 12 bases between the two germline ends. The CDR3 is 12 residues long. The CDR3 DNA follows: TGCAGTGCGCCGGGGCAGGGTGAAAAACTGTTTTTT. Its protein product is CSAPGQGEKLFF.

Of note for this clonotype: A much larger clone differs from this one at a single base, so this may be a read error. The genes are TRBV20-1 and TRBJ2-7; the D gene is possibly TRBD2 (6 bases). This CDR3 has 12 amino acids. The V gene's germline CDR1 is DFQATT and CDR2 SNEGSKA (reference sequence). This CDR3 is CRGGGDSYEQYF. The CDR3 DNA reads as TGCAGGGGAGGCGGGGATTCGTACGAGCAGTACTTC.

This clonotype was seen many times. The CDR3, as DNA: TGCGCCAGCAGCCTTGTACTGGGACAGGGGTCAGATACGCAGTATTTT. Amino acids: CASSLVLGQGSDTQYF. The chain links TRBV5-1 to TRBJ2-3, with TRBD1 identical over 10 bases. From germline, CDR1 is SGHRS and CDR2 YFSETQ. V was pared by 4 bases and J by 4 bases, with 9 bases of the junction left unmatched. The CDR3 extends over 16 amino acids.

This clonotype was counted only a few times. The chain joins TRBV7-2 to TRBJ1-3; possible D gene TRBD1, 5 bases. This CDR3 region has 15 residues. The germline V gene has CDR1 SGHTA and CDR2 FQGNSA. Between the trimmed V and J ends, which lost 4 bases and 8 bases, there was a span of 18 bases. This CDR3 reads CASSSRRDRGDTIYF. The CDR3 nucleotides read TGTGCCAGCAGCTCCCGCCGGGACCGGGGGGACACCATATATTTT.

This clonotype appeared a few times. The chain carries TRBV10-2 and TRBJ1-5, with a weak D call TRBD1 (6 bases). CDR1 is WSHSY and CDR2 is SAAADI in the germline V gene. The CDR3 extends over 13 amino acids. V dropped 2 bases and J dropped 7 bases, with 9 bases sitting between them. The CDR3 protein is CASSERTAQPQHF. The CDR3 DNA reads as TGCGCCAGCAGTGAGCGGACAGCGCAGCCCCAGCATTTT.

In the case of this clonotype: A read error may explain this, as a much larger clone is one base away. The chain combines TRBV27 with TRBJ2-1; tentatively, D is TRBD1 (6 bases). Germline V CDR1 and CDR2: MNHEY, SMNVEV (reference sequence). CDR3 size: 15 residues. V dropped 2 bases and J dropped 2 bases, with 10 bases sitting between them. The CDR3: CASSLDRLPYNEQFF. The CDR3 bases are TGTGCCAGCAGTTTAGACAGGCTCCCCTACAATGAGCAGTTCTTC.

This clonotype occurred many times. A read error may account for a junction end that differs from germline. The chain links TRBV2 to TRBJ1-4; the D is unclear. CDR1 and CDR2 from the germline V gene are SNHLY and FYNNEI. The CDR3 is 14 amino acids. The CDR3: CASTEQTTNEKLFF. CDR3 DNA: TGTGCCAGCACTGAACAGACAACTAATGAAAAACTGTTTTTT.

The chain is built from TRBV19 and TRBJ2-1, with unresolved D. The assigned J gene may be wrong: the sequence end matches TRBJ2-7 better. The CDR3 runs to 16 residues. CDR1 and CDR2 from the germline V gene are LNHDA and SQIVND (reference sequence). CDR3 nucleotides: TGTGCCAGTACTCCCCTCGTGGGGATGGCCTACAATGAGCAGTACTTC. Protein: CASTPLVGMAYNEQYF.

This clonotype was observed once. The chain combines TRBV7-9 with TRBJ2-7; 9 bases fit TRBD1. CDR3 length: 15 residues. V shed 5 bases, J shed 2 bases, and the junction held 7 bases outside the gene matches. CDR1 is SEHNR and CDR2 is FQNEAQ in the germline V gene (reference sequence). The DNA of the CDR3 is TGTGCCAGCAGCCCATCGGGACAGGGTCCCTACGAGCAGTACTTC. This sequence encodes CASSPSGQGPYEQYF.

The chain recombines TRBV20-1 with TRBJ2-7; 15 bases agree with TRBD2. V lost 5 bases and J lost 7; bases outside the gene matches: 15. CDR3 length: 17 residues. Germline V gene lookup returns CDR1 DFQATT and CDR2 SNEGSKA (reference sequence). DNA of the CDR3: TGCAGTGCTCCGGGACTAGCGGGGGGCGCCTCCTACAATGAGCAGTACTTC. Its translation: CSAPGLAGGASYNEQYF.

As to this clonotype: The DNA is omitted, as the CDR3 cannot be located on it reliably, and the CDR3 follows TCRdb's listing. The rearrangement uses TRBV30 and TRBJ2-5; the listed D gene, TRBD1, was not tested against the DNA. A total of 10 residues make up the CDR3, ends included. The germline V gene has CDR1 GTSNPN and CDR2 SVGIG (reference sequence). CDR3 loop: CAWGGGNRYF.

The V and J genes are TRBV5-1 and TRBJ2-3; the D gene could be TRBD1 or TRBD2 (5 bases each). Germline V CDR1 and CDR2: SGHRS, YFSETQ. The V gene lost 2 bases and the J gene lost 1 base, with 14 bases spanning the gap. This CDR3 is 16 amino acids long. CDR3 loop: CASSFGSMGGTDTQYF. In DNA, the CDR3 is TGCGCCAGCAGCTTTGGAAGCATGGGGGGCACAGATACGCAGTATTTT.

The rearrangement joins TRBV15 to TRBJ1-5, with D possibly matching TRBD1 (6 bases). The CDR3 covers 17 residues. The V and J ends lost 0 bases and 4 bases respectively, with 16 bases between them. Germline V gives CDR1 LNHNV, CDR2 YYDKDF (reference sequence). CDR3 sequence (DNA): TGTGCCACCAGCAGAGATGAACTCGGCAGGGGAAATCAGCCCCAGCATTTT. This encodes CATSRDELGRGNQPQHF.

In DNA form, the CDR3 reads TGCGCCAGCAGCATCACCGGGACAGGTGAAGAGACCCAGTACTTC. Translating gives CASSITGTGEETQYF. This sequence joins TRBV5-1 and TRBJ2-5, with 8 nucleotides matching TRBD1. This CDR3 contains 15 residues. Germline V gene lookup returns CDR1 SGHRS and CDR2 YFSETQ. V dropped 4 bases and J dropped 3; count of bases not matched to a gene: 8.

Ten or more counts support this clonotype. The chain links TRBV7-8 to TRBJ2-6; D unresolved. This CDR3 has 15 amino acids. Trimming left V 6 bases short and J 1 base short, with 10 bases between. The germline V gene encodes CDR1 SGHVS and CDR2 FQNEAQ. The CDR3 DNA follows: TGTGCCAGCAGGCGGAGTCCGTCTGGGGCCAACGTCCTGACTTTC. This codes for CASRRSPSGANVLTF.

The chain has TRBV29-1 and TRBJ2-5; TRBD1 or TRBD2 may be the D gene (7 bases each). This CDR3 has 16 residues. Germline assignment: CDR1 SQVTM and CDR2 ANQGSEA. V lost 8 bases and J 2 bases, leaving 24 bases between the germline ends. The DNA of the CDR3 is TGCAGCTCCCACTCTCCAGGGGGGGGGTTTCAAGAGACCCAGTACTTC. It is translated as CSSHSPGGGFQETQYF.

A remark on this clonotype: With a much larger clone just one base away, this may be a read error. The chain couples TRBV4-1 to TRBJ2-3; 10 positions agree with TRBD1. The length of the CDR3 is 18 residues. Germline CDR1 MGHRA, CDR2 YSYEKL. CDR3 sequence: CTSSHDATGGPSTDTQYF. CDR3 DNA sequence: TGCACCAGCAGCCACGACGCGACAGGGGGCCCTAGCACAGATACGCAGTATTTT.

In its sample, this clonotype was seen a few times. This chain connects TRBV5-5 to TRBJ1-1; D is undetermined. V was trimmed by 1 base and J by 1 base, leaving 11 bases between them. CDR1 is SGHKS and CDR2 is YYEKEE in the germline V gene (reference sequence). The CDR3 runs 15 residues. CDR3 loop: CASSLSSGWNTEAFF. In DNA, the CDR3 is TGTGCCAGCAGCTTGTCATCCGGATGGAACACTGAAGCTTTCTTT.

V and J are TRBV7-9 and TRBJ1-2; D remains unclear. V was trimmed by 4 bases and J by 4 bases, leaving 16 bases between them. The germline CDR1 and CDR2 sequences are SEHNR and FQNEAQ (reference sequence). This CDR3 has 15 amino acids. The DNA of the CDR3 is TGTGCCAGCAGCTCTGACACCAACGAGGCCTATGGCTACACCTTC. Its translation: CASSSDTNEAYGYTF.